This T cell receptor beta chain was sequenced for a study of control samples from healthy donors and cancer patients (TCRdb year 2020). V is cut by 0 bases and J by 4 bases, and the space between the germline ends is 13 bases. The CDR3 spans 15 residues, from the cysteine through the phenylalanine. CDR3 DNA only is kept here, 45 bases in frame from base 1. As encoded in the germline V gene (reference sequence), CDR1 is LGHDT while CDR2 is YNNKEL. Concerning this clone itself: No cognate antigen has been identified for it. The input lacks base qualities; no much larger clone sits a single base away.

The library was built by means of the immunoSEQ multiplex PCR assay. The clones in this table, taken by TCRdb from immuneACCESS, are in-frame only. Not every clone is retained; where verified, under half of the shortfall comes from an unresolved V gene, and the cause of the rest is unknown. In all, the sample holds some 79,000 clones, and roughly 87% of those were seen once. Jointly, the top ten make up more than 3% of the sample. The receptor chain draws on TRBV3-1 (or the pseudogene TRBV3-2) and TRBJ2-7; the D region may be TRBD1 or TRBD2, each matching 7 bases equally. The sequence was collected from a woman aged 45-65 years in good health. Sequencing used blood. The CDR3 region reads CASSQEGGGRYEQYF. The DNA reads TGTGCCAGCAGCCAAGAGGGAGGGGGCAGGTACGAGCAGTACTTC.